This T cell receptor (beta chain) stems from a study of CD8 T cells in ankylosing spondylitis. Study-wide results and limits: Existing reports had already noted some motif variants in reactive arthritis synovial fluid and blood. The study identified a TCR beta motif of roughly eight highly homologous variants that appeared characteristic of ankylosing spondylitis blood.

J gave up 0 bases and V 8 bases, and 5 bases lay outside the gene matches. This CDR3 is 14 amino acids long. In germline, CDR1 is SGDLS, CDR2 YYNGEE. A few counts support this clonotype. Its antigen is as yet unknown. TCRdb ran MiXCR on the 5' RACE reads and lists one entry per CDR3 protein. The sample has some 840,000 distinct CDR3 sequences; 10% to 15% are singletons. The sample taken for sequencing was blood, either unsorted or a sorted T cell fraction (not recorded which). This chain uses TRBV9 with TRBJ1-2; 9 bases agree with TRBD1. The receptor was derived from a male donor with ankylosing spondylitis. The CDR3 bases are TGTGCCAGTGGTCGGACAGGGGCTAACTATGGCTACACCTTC. Its protein product is CASGRTGANYGYTF.